These T cell receptor beta chains were read from a single sample in a study of T cell repertoires in cytomegalovirus infection. One entry per CDR3 protein, called by TCRdb with MiXCR from the reads. The sample carries roughly 990,000 distinct CDR3 sequences, around 31% recorded once. Their target antigens are unknown. This specimen consisted of cultured CD8+ T cells from PBMCs, obtained from culture after CMV antigen stimulation. These receptors came from a human donor in good health (CMV status not recorded). Some clones in this sample may be carry-over from other donors' samples. Each CDR3 is given with its conserved first and last residue. D genes are given only for firm matches. Rows give clone size only sometimes, using once, few, many, or a class for an expanded clone.

J,V,D,size,DNA,CDR3
TRBJ2-7,TRBV5-5,NA,NA,TGTGCCAGCAGCTTGACGGGGACGGTTACCTACGAGCAGTACTTC,CASSLTGTVTYEQYF
TRBJ2-3,TRBV6-2/TRBV6-3,TRBD2,NA,TGTGCCAGCAGTTACGGGTCGGGGGGGCCATATTTT,CASSYGSGGPYF
TRBJ2-3,TRBV7-9,NA,few,TGTGCCAGCAGCAAAACGGGGGTAACAGATACGCAGTATTTT,CASSKTGVTDTQYF
TRBJ1-1,TRBV4-3,NA,NA,TGCGCCAGCAGCCAAGATGGGGGGCCAGGGGCGGAAGGCACTGAAGCTTTCTTT,CASSQDGGPGAEGTEAFF
TRBJ1-5,TRBV20-1,TRBD1,NA,TGCAGTGCTAGAGGCATCGCGTCCGACAGGGGGCATCAGCCCCAGCATTTT,CSARGIASDRGHQPQHF
TRBJ1-1,TRBV19,TRBD1,NA,TGTGCCAGTAGTCCAAGTGGAGGGGGCCTGACTGAAGCTTTCTTT,CASSPSGGGLTEAFF
TRBJ2-2,TRBV6-1,NA,once,TGTGCCAGCAGCCAACGATCCGGGGAGCTGTTTTTT,CASSQRSGELFF
TRBJ2-3,TRBV7-8,NA,many,TGTGCCAGCAGCTTAGCGATTGGTCAGGGCCCGCGGGATACGCAGTATTTT,CASSLAIGQGPRDTQYF
TRBJ2-7,TRBV5-4,NA,NA,TGTGCCAGCAGCTTGGACCCTAGCTGGAGCTCCTACGAGCAGTACTTC,CASSLDPSWSSYEQYF
TRBJ1-2,TRBV9,TRBD1,NA,TGTGCCAGCAGCCACCCCCAGGGACAGGGGGCGTTCTATGGCTACACCTTC,CASSHPQGQGAFYGYTF
TRBJ2-3,TRBV7-6,NA,NA,TGTGCCAGCAGCTTTACCCGTGGGGCGGCCAGTACAGATACGCAGTATTTT,CASSFTRGAASTDTQYF
TRBJ2-3,TRBV5-1,NA,NA,TGCGCCAGCAGCTTGATACCCGTGCCAGATACGCAGTATTTT,CASSLIPVPDTQYF
TRBJ1-2,TRBV10-3,NA,NA,TGTGCCGTCGCTTCCATCGGGTATGGCTACACCTTC,CAVASIGYGYTF
TRBJ2-5,TRBV7-6,NA,NA,TGTGCCAGCAGCTTACTAGTGGGGGGCGGCGAGACCCAGTACTTC,CASSLLVGGGETQYF
TRBJ2-7,TRBV5-6,TRBD2,NA,TGTGCCAGCAGCCCCCCACGACTAGCGGGGACTTTACGCTCCTACGAGCAGTACTTC,CASSPPRLAGTLRSYEQYF
TRBJ1-2,TRBV7-9,NA,NA,TGTGCCAGCAGCTTAGAGGCGGCAGGGTATGGCTACACCTTC,CASSLEAAGYGYTF
TRBJ1-2,TRBV27,NA,few,TGTGCCAGCAGTTTCGCGCCGGAGGGCTATGGCTACACCTTC,CASSFAPEGYGYTF
TRBJ1-2,TRBV2,NA,NA,TGTGCCAGCAGTCAAATCAATCCCCGTCAACACGACAGTCGCTATGGCTACACCTTC,CASSQINPRQHDSRYGYTF
TRBJ2-3,TRBV19,TRBD2,NA,TGTGCCAGTAAGGGGACTAGCGGGACCAGGGATACGCAGTATTTT,CASKGTSGTRDTQYF
TRBJ1-1,TRBV28,NA,NA,TGTGCCAGCAGTCATTCCTGGGGTCCTTTCTTT,CASSHSWGPFF
TRBJ2-1,TRBV6-5,TRBD2,NA,TGTGCCAGCAGTCACGACCGATTAGGACTAGCGGGGAGCTCCTACAATGAGCAGTTCTTC,CASSHDRLGLAGSSYNEQFF
TRBJ1-5,TRBV28,NA,NA,TGTGCCAGCAGTTTAATATGGGCGCGGAGGGATCAGCCCCAGCATTTT,CASSLIWARRDQPQHF
TRBJ1-1,TRBV19,TRBD1,few,TGTGCCAGTAGTGCCCTCCGGGACAGCCGGGAAAAGCCCGCGGGTACTGAAGCTTTCTTT,CASSALRDSREKPAGTEAFF
TRBJ2-3,TRBV6-5,NA,NA,TGTGCCAGCAGTTTCCAGGGTTTTATCTCGACAGATACGCAGTATTTT,CASSFQGFISTDTQYF